The 24 T cell receptor beta chains listed next were all sequenced from one sample in a study of identifying expanded T cells in peripheral blood (dated by TCRdb to about 2019). The protocol used for the library was the immunoSEQ multiplex PCR assay. In TCRdb, the immuneACCESS table is reduced to in-frame sequences with V and J assigned. These tables do not hold every clone; where another copy was compared, an unresolved V gene accounts for under half, and the others remain unexplained. Recorded for this sample are about 82,000 clones; around 90% of them occurred a single time. The biggest ten clones account for roughly 7% of the sample. Material for sequencing was blood. The receptors were gathered from a person between 18 and 75 years old in good health.

This clone was detected once. The chain recombines TRBV7-2 with TRBJ2-6, with D unclear. Trimming took off 7 bases at V and 0 bases at J, with 10 bases between the two ends. Looked up from germline, CDR1 is SGHTA and CDR2 is FQGNSA. This CDR3 is 15 amino acids long. DNA of the CDR3: TGTGCCAGCACCCCGATTCCCTCTGGGGCCAACGTCCTGACTTTC. Translated: CASTPIPSGANVLTF.

The chain uses TRBV19 and TRBJ1-1; D gene ambiguous. The CDR3 sequence is 17 residues long. In germline, CDR1 is LNHDA, CDR2 SQIVND (reference sequence). Between the trimmed V and J ends, which lost 2 bases and 4 bases, there was a span of 20 bases. CDR3 loop: CASSITQTEGIVTEAFF. The CDR3 region has the DNA TGTGCCAGTAGTATAACGCAGACGGAAGGGATTGTCACTGAAGCTTTCTTT.

This clone was recorded a few times. V gene TRBV4-1 combines with J gene TRBJ1-5; D may be TRBD1 (6 bases). The V and J ends lost 0 bases and 4 bases respectively, with 10 bases between them. This CDR3 comprises 15 residues. In germline, CDR1 is MGHRA, CDR2 YSYEKL. Here the CDR3 DNA reads TGCGCCAGCAGCCAAGACGGCGACAGGAATCAGCCCCAGCATTTT. It yields the protein CASSQDGDRNQPQHF.

The chain couples TRBV10-3 to TRBJ2-1; D gene ambiguous. The V end was cut by 3 bases, the J end by 4 bases, with 1 base between. Looked up from germline, CDR1 is ENHRY and CDR2 is SYGVKD. The CDR3 has 11 amino acids. The CDR3 region is CAISEYNEQFF. In DNA form, the CDR3 reads TGTGCCATCAGTGAATACAATGAGCAGTTCTTC.

This CDR3 is CASSQDWRTSGRPDNEQFF. The CDR3 nucleotides read TGTGCCAGCAGCCAAGATTGGCGTACTAGCGGGCGACCCGACAATGAGCAGTTCTTC. The genes are TRBV14 and TRBJ2-1, with TRBD2 matching over 9 bases. This CDR3 has 19 residues. Germline CDR1 is SGHDN and CDR2 is FVKESK. The V segment lost 0 bases and the J segment 5 bases; nucleotides outside the gene matches: 14.

V is TRBV5-5 and J is TRBJ2-2; D gene unclear. V shed 2 bases and J shed 2 bases, with 10 bases lying between them. CDR1 and CDR2 from the germline V gene are SGHKS and YYEKEE (reference sequence). CDR3 length: 15 amino acids. In DNA form, the CDR3 reads TGTGCCAGCAGCTTAGGGCTAGTAAACACCGGGGAGCTGTTTTTT. Translated: CASSLGLVNTGELFF.

The chain has TRBV9 and TRBJ1-2; D might be TRBD1 (5 bases). Germline V gives CDR1 SGDLS, CDR2 YYNGEE. The CDR3 is 15 residues long. V was trimmed by 0 bases and J by 0 bases, leaving 9 bases between them. The CDR3 DNA reads as TGTGCCAGCAGCGTAGGGGGCCAAGCTAACTATGGCTACACCTTC. It codes for CASSVGGQANYGYTF.

The V and J genes are TRBV5-4 and TRBJ2-3; TRBD1 agrees at 7 bases. Germline trimming cut 1 base from V and 5 bases from J; bases unmatched to any gene: 4. The V gene's germline CDR1 is SGHNT and CDR2 YYREEE (reference sequence). CDR3 length: 14 amino acids. The CDR3 loop is CASSLTGERDTQYF. CDR3 sequence (DNA): TGTGCCAGCAGCTTGACAGGGGAGCGAGATACGCAGTATTTT. Variable domain in full (rest from reference TRBV5-4 and TRBJ2-3): ETGVTQSPTHLIKTRGQQVTLRCSSQSGHNTVSWYQQALGQGPQFIFQYYREEENGRGNFPPRFSGLQFPNYSSELNVNALELDDSALYLCASSLTGERDTQYFGPGTRLTVL.

The chain couples TRBV6-1 to TRBJ1-1; the D is unclear. The germline CDR1 and CDR2 sequences are MNHNS and SASEGT. The CDR3 covers 14 residues. V dropped 6 bases and J dropped 0 bases, with 11 bases sitting between them. The CDR3 here is CASSLGHVNTEAFF. The CDR3 bases are TGTGCCAGCAGCCTCGGCCATGTGAACACTGAAGCTTTCTTT.

The chain links TRBV5-1 to TRBJ2-1; D remains unclear. V lost 4 bases to trimming and J lost 4 bases, with 12 bases between them. CDR1 and CDR2 from the germline V gene are SGHRS and YFSETQ. The CDR3 extends over 14 amino acids. CDR3: CASSPGYGYNEQFF. In DNA form, the CDR3 reads TGCGCCAGCAGCCCCGGATATGGGTACAATGAGCAGTTCTTC.

This sequence joins TRBV5-8 and TRBJ1-1; TRBD1 agrees at 11 bases. Germline assignment: CDR1 SGHTS and CDR2 YDEGEE. V dropped 4 bases and J dropped 4; count of bases not matched to a gene: 3. The CDR3 has 14 residues. CDR3 in amino acids: CASSRTGGGTEAFF. For the CDR3, the DNA is TGTGCCAGCAGCCGGACAGGGGGCGGCACTGAAGCTTTCTTT.

For this clone: An end of the junction does not agree with germline; a read error may underlie this. This rearrangement joins TRBV2 to TRBJ1-3; D gene unclear. The CDR3 extends over 15 amino acids. Germline loops: CDR1 SNHLY, CDR2 FYNNEI. Written as DNA, the CDR3 is TGTGCCAGCAGCGAAGGACTGACCTCTGGAAACACCATATATTTT. This gives the protein CASSEGLTSGNTIYF.

This chain joins TRBV7-9 and TRBJ1-4; D ambiguous. CDR1 and CDR2 from the germline V gene are SEHNR and FQNEAQ (reference sequence). The CDR3 loop spans 15 amino acids. Trimming removed 1 base from V and 3 bases from J, with 9 bases in between. As DNA, the CDR3 is TGTGCCAGCAGCTTAGGAGGCCCAGCTAATGAAAAACTGTTTTTT. Translating it yields CASSLGGPANEKLFF.

For the CDR3, the DNA is TGTGCCAGCAGTGATCGGGACAGCAGCGGCTACACCTTC. Its translation: CASSDRDSSGYTF. The rearrangement uses TRBV6-5 and TRBJ1-2; 7 bases fit TRBD1. The length of the CDR3 is 13 residues. Unmatched junction bases numbered 8, after V lost 5 bases and J lost 8 bases. Germline V gene sequence: CDR1 MNHEY, CDR2 SVGAGI.

The J gene is TRBJ1-2, the V gene TRBV11-2; D unclear. Germline CDR1 SGHAT, CDR2 FQNNGV. The CDR3 is 14 amino acids. The V end was cut by 3 bases, the J end by 5 bases, with 13 bases between. CDR3 sequence: CASSFGISGYGYTF. CDR3 nucleotide sequence: TGTGCCAGCAGCTTCGGGATCTCGGGGTATGGCTACACCTTC.

The V call is TRBV7-9, the J call TRBJ2-2; 7 positions agree with TRBD1. The CDR3 runs 15 residues. The trim removed 4 bases at V and 3 bases at J, leaving 5 bases unmatched. Germline V gene sequence: CDR1 SEHNR, CDR2 FQNEAQ (reference sequence). CDR3 coding DNA: TGTGCCAGCAGCTCCAGGGGGACCCACACCGGGGAGCTGTTTTTT. The encoded protein is CASSSRGTHTGELFF.

The genes are TRBV13 and TRBJ1-2; 8 bases match TRBD1. The CDR3 length is 16 residues. CDR1 and CDR2 from the germline V gene are PRHDT and FYEKMQ (reference sequence). Trimming cost V 5 bases and J 1 base; bases outside gene matches: 9. The DNA of the CDR3 is TGTGCCAGCAGCCTCCGGGACAGGAGCTTTAACTATGGCTACACCTTC. Its protein is CASSLRDRSFNYGYTF.

The V gene is TRBV10-3, the J gene TRBJ2-7; D call uncertain. Trimming cost V 2 bases and J 3 bases, with 8 bases left between them. The CDR3 loop spans 13 amino acids. From germline, CDR1 is ENHRY and CDR2 SYGVKD. The CDR3 DNA follows: TGTGCCATCAGTGAGATGGATCTCTACGAGCAGTACTTC. Translating gives CAISEMDLYEQYF.

This clone has only a few counts. The rearrangement uses TRBV14 and TRBJ2-1, with D tentatively TRBD1 (6 bases). CDR1 is SGHDN and CDR2 is FVKESK in the germline V gene. The CDR3 runs 17 residues. The ends were cut back, 5 bases at V and 0 bases at J, with 17 bases in the middle. DNA of the CDR3: TGTGCCAGCAGCACCCACAGGGAGTTCCGCTCCTACAATGAGCAGTTCTTC. It specifies CASSTHREFRSYNEQFF.

The rearrangement joins TRBV30 to TRBJ2-2; D is possibly TRBD2 (5 bases). The CDR3 sequence is 16 residues long. Germline V gene data show CDR1 as GTSNPN and CDR2 as SVGIG (reference sequence). V lost 3 bases, J lost 7 bases, and 21 bases lay in between. The CDR3 DNA reads as TGTGCCTGGAGCCCCGCCTGGGGAGTAATAAACGGGGAGCTGTTTTTT. As protein: CAWSPAWGVINGELFF. The full variable domain, completed using reference TRBV30 and TRBJ2-2, is SQTIHQWPATLVQPVGSPLSLECTVEGTSNPNLYWYRQAAGRGLQLLFYSVGIGQISSEVPQNLSASRPQDRQFILSSKKLLLSDSGFYLCAWSPAWGVINGELFFGEGSRLTVL.

This clone was observed a single time. The V call is TRBV14, the J call TRBJ2-3; D call uncertain. The CDR3 consists of 16 residues. V was cut by 2 bases and J by 6 bases, with 18 bases left in between. CDR1 is SGHDN, CDR2 FVKESK, per germline. The CDR3 loop reads CASSQMAGPSGDTQYF. CDR3 DNA sequence: TGTGCCAGCAGCCAAATGGCCGGGCCATCTGGGGATACGCAGTATTTT.

The chain links TRBV7-2 to TRBJ2-4; TRBD1 agrees at 7 bases. Germline V gene sequence: CDR1 SGHTA, CDR2 FQGNSA. V lost 1 base, J lost 0 bases, and 9 bases stayed unmatched. This CDR3 is 18 amino acids long. The CDR3 loop is CASSLVGQASLAKNIQYF. CDR3 bases: TGTGCCAGCAGCTTAGTTGGACAGGCCTCCTTAGCCAAAAACATTCAGTACTTC. The full variable domain, rest sourced from reference TRBV7-2 and TRBJ2-4, is GAGVSQSPSNKVTEKGKDVELRCDPISGHTALYWYRQSLGQGLEFLIYFQGNSAPDKSGLPSDRFSAERTGGSVSTLTIQRTQQEDSAVYLCASSLVGQASLAKNIQYFGAGTRLSVL.

The chain links TRBV10-3 to TRBJ1-1; 7 bases match TRBD1. The CDR3 sequence is 13 residues long. Germline V lookup: CDR1 ENHRY, CDR2 SYGVKD. The trim removed 6 bases at V and 1 base at J, leaving 2 bases unmatched. CDR3 nucleotide sequence: TGTGCCATCAGGGGGACAGCGAACACTGAAGCTTTCTTT. Protein: CAIRGTANTEAFF.

This clone was seen only once. CDR3 sequence (DNA): TGTGCCAGCAGCTTCACAGGGTCCGAGCAGTACTTC. It encodes CASSFTGSEQYF. The gene calls are TRBV7-9 and TRBJ2-7; possibly TRBD1 for D (6 bases). This CDR3 spans 12 amino acids. Germline CDR1 reads SEHNR; CDR2 reads FQNEAQ (reference sequence). V dropped 3 bases and J dropped 6 bases, with 9 bases sitting between them.